This T cell receptor beta chain came from a study of blood T cell repertoires in COVID-19. The method was immunoSEQ multiplex PCR; TCRdb's version includes in-frame clones alone and lacks a portion of them. The repertoire has about 290,000 clones, around nine tenths of them found once; the top ten carry 1.7%. CDR1 is MNHEY and CDR2 is SMNVEV in the germline V gene (reference sequence). V was clipped by 5 bases and J by 3 bases, with 11 bases between them. This CDR3 contains 13 residues. The clonotype originates from a woman aged 35 to 49 who had recovered from COVID-19. V gene TRBV27 combines with J gene TRBJ2-7; TRBD1 might be the D (5 bases). Sequences were obtained from PBMCs or T cells enriched from blood (not recorded which). CDR3 amino acids: CASSPGQDYEQYF. The CDR3 nucleotides are TGTGCCAGCAGTCCAGGACAAGACTACGAGCAGTACTTC.